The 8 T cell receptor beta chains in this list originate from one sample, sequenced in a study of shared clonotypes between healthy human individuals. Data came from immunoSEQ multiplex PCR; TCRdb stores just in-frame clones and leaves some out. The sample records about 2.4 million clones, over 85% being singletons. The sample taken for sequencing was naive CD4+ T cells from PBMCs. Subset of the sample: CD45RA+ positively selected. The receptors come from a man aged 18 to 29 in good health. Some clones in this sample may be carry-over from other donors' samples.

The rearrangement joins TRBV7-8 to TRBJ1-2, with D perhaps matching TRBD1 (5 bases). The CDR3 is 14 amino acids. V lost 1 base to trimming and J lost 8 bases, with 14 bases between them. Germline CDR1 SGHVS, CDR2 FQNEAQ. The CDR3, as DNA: TGTGCCAGCAGCTTAGAACAGGTCGATCGGGGCTACACCTTC. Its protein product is CASSLEQVDRGYTF.

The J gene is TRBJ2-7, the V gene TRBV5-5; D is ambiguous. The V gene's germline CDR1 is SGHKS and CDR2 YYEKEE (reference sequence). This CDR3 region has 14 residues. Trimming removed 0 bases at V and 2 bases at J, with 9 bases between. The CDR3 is CASSLARGTYEQYF. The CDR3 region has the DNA TGTGCCAGCAGCTTGGCCCGAGGAACCTACGAGCAGTACTTC.

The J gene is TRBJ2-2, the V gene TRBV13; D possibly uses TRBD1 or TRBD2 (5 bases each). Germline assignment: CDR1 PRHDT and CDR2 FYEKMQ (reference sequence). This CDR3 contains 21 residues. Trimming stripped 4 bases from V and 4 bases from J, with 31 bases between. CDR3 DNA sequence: TGTGCCAGCAGCTCCCTAGGGGTCCTAACTAGGGCCCACGTGGGCACCGGGGAGCTGTTTTTT. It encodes CASSSLGVLTRAHVGTGELFF.

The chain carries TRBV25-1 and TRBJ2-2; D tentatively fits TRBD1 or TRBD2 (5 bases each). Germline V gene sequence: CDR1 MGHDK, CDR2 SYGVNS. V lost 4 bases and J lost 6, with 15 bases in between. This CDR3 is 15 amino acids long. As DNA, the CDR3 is TGTGCCAGCAGTGCCGGGACGATCCGCTCCGGGGAGCTGTTTTTT. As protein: CASSAGTIRSGELFF.

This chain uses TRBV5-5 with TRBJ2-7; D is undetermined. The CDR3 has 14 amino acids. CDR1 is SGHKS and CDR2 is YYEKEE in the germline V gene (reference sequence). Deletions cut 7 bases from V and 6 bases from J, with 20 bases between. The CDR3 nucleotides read TGTGCCAGCTCCCCTTGGGCCGCCCCACTCGAGCAGTACTTC. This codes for CASSPWAAPLEQYF. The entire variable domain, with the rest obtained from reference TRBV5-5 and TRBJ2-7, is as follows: DAGVTQSPTHLIKTRGQQVTLRCSPISGHKSVSWYQQVLGQGPQFIFQYYEKEERGRGNFPDRFSARQFPNYSSELNVNALLLGDSALYLCASSPWAAPLEQYFGPGTRLTVT.

The CDR3 sequence is CASSPGTGGFSGETQYF. Here the CDR3 DNA reads TGCGCCAGCAGTCCCGGGACAGGCGGCTTTTCGGGAGAGACCCAGTACTTC. The V and J genes are TRBV5-1 and TRBJ2-5; TRBD1 aligns across 8 bases. Per germline, CDR1 SGHRS and CDR2 YFSETQ. The CDR3 is 17 amino acids. Unmatched junction bases numbered 16, after V lost 5 bases and J lost 4 bases.

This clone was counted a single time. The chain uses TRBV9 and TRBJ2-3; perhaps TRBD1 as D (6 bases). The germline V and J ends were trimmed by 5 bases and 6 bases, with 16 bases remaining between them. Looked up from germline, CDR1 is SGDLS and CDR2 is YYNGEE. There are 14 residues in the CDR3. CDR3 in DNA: TGTGCCAGCAGTTACAGAACAGGGACGGATACGCAGTATTTT. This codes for CASSYRTGTDTQYF.

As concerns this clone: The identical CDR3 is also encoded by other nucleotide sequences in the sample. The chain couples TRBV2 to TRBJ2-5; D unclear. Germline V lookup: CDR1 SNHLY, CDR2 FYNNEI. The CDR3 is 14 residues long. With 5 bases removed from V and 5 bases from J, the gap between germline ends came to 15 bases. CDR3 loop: CASSQTSAWETQYF. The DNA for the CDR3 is TGTGCCAGCAGTCAGACCTCAGCTTGGGAGACCCAGTACTTC.